This TCR beta chain appears in the sequencing data of a study of CD8+ T cells in alopecia areata. As the sequencing template, cDNA was produced by extracting RNA and reverse transcribing it. The protocol was immunoSEQ multiplex PCR, while the TCRdb copy is restricted to in-frame clones and leaves out a portion. The sample records about 210,000 clones, around 66% being singletons. Germline assignment: CDR1 SGHRS and CDR2 YFSETQ. Trimming left V 4 bases short and J 16 bases short, with 6 bases between. The CDR3 contains 8 residues. This clone appeared a few times. This sample's treatment: oral pan-JAK inhibitor, 5-10 mg twice daily.

The sequence was obtained from a human donor with alopecia areata. Sequences were derived from CD4+ T cells sorted from blood, sampled at week 4, from a patient treated with tofacitinib. The V call is TRBV5-1, the J call TRBJ1-5; D is uncertain. DNA for the CDR3: TGCGCCAGCAGCCTTGAACATTTT. Amino acids: CASSLEHF.